This T cell receptor beta chain derives from a study of shared clonotypes between healthy human individuals. Using immunoSEQ multiplex PCR, the repertoire was profiled, and TCRdb retains in-frame clones only, with some absent. The profile shows some 2,400,000 clones, approximately 95% of them singletons. This CDR3 has 13 residues. Germline V gene lookup returns CDR1 SGHTA and CDR2 FQGTGA. V was cut by 2 bases and J by 6 bases, with 9 bases left in between. As concerns this clone: Its antigen is not identified.

Study results and caveats: Even with large depth, rarefaction showed that sorted-subset sequencing was incomplete.

The chain is built from TRBV7-3 and TRBJ2-3; no clear D gene. The sample was naive CD4+ T cells sorted from blood. As for subset: CD45RA+ positively selected. The origin of this receptor is a man aged 18-30 years in good health. CDR3: CASSLGLPDTQYF. In DNA, the CDR3 is TGTGCCAGCAGCTTAGGGTTGCCGGATACGCAGTATTTT.